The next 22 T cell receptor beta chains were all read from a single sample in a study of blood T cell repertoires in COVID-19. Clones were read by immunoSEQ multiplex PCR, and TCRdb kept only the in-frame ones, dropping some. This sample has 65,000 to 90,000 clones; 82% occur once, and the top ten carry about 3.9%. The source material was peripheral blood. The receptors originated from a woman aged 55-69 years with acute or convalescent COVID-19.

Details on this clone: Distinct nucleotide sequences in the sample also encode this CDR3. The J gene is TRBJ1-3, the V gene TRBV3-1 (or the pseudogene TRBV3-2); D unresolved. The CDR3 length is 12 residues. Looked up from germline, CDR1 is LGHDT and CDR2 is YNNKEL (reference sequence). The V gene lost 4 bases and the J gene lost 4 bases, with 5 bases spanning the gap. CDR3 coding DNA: TGTGCCAGCAGCCCCTCCGGAAACACCATATATTTT. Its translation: CASSPSGNTIYF.

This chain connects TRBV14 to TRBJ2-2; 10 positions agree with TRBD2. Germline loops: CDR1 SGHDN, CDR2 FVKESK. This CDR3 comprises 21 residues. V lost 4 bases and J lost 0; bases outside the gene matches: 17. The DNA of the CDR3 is TGTGCCAGCAGCCCTATGAACCCGCAGTCTAGCGGGAGACCGAACACCGGGGAGCTGTTTTTT. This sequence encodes CASSPMNPQSSGRPNTGELFF.

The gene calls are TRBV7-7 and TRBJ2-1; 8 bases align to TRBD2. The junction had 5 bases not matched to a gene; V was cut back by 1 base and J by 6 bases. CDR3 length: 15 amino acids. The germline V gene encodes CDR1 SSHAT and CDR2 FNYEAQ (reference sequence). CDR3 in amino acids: CASSLEAGAPNEQFF. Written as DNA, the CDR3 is TGTGCCAGCAGCTTAGAAGCGGGAGCCCCCAATGAGCAGTTCTTC.

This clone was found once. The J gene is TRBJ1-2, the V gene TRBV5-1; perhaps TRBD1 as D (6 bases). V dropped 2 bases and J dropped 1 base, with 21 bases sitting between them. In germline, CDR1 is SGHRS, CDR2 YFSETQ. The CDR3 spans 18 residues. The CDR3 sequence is CASSLRTSTGDFNYGYTF. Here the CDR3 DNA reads TGCGCCAGCAGCTTAAGGACCTCGACAGGCGACTTTAACTATGGCTACACCTTC. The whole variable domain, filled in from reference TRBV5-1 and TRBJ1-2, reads KAGVTQTPRYLIKTRGQQVTLSCSPISGHRSVSWYQQTPGQGLQFLFEYFSETQRNKGNFPGRFSGRQFSNSRSEMNVSTLELGDSALYLCASSLRTSTGDFNYGYTFGSGTRLTVV.

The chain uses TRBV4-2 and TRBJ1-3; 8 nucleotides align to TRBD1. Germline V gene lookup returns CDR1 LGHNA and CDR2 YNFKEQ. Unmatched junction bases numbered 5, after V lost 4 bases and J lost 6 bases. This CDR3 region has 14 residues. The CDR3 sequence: CASSPGQGINTIYF. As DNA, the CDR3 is TGTGCCAGCAGCCCCGGACAGGGCATAAACACCATATATTTT.

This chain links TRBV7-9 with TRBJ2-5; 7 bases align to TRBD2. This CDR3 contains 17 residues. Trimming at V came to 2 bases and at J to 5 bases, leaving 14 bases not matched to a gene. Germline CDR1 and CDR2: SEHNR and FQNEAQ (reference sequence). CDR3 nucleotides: TGTGCCAGCAGCTTAAGCCTCCGAAGTTTGGGAGGGGAGACCCAGTACTTC. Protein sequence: CASSLSLRSLGGETQYF.

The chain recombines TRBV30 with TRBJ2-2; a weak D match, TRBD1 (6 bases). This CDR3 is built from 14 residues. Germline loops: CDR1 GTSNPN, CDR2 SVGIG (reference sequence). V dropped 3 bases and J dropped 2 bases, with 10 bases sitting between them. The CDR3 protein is CAWSADRNTGELFF. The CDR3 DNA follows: TGTGCCTGGAGCGCGGACAGAAACACCGGGGAGCTGTTTTTT.

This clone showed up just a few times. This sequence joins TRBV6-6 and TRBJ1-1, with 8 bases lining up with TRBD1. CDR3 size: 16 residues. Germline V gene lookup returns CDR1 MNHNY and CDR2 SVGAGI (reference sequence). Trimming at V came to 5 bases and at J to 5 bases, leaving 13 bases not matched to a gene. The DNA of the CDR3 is TGTGCCAGCAGTCGACGGACAGGGACTTTGACGACTGAAGCTTTCTTT. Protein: CASSRRTGTLTTEAFF.

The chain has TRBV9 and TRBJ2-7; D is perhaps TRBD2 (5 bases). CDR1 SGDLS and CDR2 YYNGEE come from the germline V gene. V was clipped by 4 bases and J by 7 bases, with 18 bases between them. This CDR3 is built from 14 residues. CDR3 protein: CASSSGSRPREQYF. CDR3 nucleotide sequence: TGTGCCAGCAGCTCGGGATCCCGACCTAGGGAGCAGTACTTC.

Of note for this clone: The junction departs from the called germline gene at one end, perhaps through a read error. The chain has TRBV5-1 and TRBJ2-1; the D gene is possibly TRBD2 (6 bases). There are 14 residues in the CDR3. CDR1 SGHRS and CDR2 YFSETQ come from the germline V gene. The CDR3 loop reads CASRYRDSNNEQFF. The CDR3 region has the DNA TGCGCCAGCAGATACCGGGACTCCAACAATGAGCAGTTCTTC.

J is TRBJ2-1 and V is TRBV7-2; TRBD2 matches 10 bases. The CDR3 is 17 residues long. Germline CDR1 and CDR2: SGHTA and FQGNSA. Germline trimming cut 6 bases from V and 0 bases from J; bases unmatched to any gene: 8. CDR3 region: CASSRRTSGLSYNEQFF. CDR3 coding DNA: TGTGCCAGCAGTCGGCGGACTAGCGGCCTCTCCTACAATGAGCAGTTCTTC.

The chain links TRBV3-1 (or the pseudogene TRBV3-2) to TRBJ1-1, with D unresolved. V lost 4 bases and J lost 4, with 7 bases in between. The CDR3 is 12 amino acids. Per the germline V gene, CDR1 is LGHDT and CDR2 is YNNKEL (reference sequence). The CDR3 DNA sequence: TGTGCCAGCAGCCGATACGGCACTGAAGCTTTCTTT. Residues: CASSRYGTEAFF.

DNA of the CDR3: TGTGCCAGCAGTGAAGAGAGGATGACCGGGGAGCTGTTTTTT. Its protein product is CASSEERMTGELFF. V usage is TRBV2 and J usage is TRBJ2-2, with D unclear. Trimming shortened V by 1 base and J by 5 bases, and 8 bases separated the two germline ends. The CDR3 consists of 14 residues. Germline V gives CDR1 SNHLY, CDR2 FYNNEI.

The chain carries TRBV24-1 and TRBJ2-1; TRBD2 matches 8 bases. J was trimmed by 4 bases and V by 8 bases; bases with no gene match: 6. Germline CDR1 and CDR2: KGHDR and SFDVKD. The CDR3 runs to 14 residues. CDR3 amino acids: CATTSGRGYNEQFF. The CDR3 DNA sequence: TGTGCCACCACAAGCGGGAGAGGATACAATGAGCAGTTCTTC.

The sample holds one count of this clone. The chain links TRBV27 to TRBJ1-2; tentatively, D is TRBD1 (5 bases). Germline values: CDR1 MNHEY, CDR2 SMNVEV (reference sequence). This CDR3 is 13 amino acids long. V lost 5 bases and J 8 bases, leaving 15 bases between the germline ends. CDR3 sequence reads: CASSPRGIGGYTF. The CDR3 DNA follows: TGTGCCAGCAGTCCTAGGGGAATTGGAGGCTACACCTTC.

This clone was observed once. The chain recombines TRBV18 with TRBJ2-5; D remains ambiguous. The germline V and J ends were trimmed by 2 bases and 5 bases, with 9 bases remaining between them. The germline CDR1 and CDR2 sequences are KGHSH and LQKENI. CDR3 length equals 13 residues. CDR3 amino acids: CASSPSKRETQYF. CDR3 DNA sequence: TGTGCCAGCTCACCATCGAAGAGGGAGACCCAGTACTTC.

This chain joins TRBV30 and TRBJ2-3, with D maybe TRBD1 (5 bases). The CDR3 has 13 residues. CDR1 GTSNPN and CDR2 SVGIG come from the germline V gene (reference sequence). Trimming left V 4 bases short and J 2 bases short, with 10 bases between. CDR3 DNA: TGTGCCTGGAAGATGGGGCTCACAGATACGCAGTATTTT. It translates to CAWKMGLTDTQYF.

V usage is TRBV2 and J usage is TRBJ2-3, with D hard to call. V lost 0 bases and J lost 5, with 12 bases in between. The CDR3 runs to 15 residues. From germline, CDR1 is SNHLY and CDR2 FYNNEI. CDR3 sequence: CASSEALQVKDTQYF. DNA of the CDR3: TGTGCCAGCAGTGAAGCGCTTCAGGTGAAAGATACGCAGTATTTT. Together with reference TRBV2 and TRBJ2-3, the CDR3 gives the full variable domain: EPEVTQTPSHQVTQMGQEVILRCVPISNHLYFYWYRQILGQKVEFLVSFYNNEISEKSEIFDDQFSVERPDGSNFTLKIRSTKLEDSAMYFCASSEALQVKDTQYFGPGTRLTVL.

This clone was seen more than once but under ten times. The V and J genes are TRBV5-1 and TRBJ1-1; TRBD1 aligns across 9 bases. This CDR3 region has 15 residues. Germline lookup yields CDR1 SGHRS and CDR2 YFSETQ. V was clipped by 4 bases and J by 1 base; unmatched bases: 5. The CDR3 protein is CASSTRQGGNTEAFF. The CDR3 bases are TGCGCCAGCAGCACTCGACAGGGGGGGAACACTGAAGCTTTCTTT.

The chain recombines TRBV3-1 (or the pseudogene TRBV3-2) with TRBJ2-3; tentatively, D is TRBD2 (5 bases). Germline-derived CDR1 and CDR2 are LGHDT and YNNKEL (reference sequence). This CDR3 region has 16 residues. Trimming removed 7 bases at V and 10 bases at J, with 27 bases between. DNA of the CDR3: TGTGCCAGCACCCTAGGCGGGCTAGCTCTCTCCTCGGCGCAGTATTTT. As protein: CASTLGGLALSSAQYF.

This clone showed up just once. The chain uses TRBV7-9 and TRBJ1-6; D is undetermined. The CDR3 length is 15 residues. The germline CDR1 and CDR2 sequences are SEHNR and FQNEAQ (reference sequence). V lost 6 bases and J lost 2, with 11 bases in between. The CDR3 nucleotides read TGTGCCAGCAGTTTTGACGGGACCTATAATTCACCCCTCCACTTT. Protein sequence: CASSFDGTYNSPLHF.

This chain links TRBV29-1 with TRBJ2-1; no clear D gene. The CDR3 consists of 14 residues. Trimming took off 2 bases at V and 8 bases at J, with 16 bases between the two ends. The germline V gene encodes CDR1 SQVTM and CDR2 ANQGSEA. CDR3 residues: CSVERGLEGDEQFF. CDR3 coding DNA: TGCAGCGTTGAACGCGGTCTAGAAGGAGATGAGCAGTTCTTC.